The 19 T cell receptor beta chains below come from one sample, sequenced in a study of high-grade serous ovarian cancer treatment subgroups. This table comes from immunoSEQ multiplex PCR, and its TCRdb copy is limited to in-frame clones, with some not included. The sample lists over 9,000 clones, roughly nine tenths occurring once. Tumor tissue was taken before any definitive surgery or chemotherapy was given. The sequenced sample consisted of tumor tissue. The receptors stem from a human donor with high-grade serous ovarian cancer.

V and J are TRBV19 and TRBJ2-1, with TRBD2 identical over 9 bases. The CDR3 consists of 15 residues. Germline CDR1 reads LNHDA; CDR2 reads SQIVND (reference sequence). With V trimmed by 7 bases and J by 2 bases, 6 bases remained unmatched. CDR3 protein: CASKRTSDPYNEQFF. In DNA, the CDR3 is TGTGCCAGTAAACGGACTAGCGACCCCTACAATGAGCAGTTCTTC.

The chain is built from TRBV6-1 and TRBJ1-2, with 9 bases aligning to TRBD1. Germline V gives CDR1 MNHNS, CDR2 SASEGT. Losses at the gene ends were 6 bases for V and 8 bases for J; bases not matched to a gene: 10. The CDR3 loop spans 14 amino acids. The CDR3 spells CASSDSGTGNGYTF. CDR3 DNA: TGTGCCAGCAGCGACTCCGGGACAGGGAACGGCTACACCTTC.

CDR3 DNA: TGTGCCAGTAGCATTCAGGGGAACACTGAAGCTTTCTTT. Translating gives CASSIQGNTEAFF. The chain joins TRBV19 to TRBJ1-1; D is perhaps TRBD1 (5 bases). The V end lost 6 bases, the J end lost 1 base, and 9 bases lay between the germline ends. Germline assignment: CDR1 LNHDA and CDR2 SQIVND (reference sequence). This CDR3 is built from 13 residues.

The chain's CDR3 is CASSLVADRTQYF. The CDR3 DNA reads as TGTGCCAGCAGCTTAGTCGCAGACAGGACCCAGTACTTC. The chain couples TRBV11-2 to TRBJ2-5, with D possibly being TRBD1 (5 bases). Germline V CDR1 and CDR2: SGHAT, FQNNGV. With 1 base removed from V and 7 bases from J, the gap between germline ends came to 10 bases. The CDR3 extends over 13 amino acids.

This chain uses TRBV19 with TRBJ2-7; 14 nucleotides align to TRBD2. This CDR3 contains 17 residues. Germline CDR1 reads LNHDA; CDR2 reads SQIVND (reference sequence). With V trimmed by 4 bases and J by 5 bases, 10 bases remained unmatched. CDR3 nucleotides: TGTGCCAGTAGTACCCCTATGGGACTAGCGGGAGTACACGAGCAGTACTTC. It specifies CASSTPMGLAGVHEQYF.

The chain carries TRBV28 and TRBJ1-2; D unresolved. V dropped 3 bases and J dropped 4 bases, with 15 bases sitting between them. CDR3 length: 15 amino acids. Germline CDR1 reads MDHEN; CDR2 reads SYDVKM. The CDR3 region is CASSLSEGAGYGYTF. The CDR3 coding sequence is TGTGCCAGCAGTTTGTCGGAGGGCGCGGGCTATGGCTACACCTTC.

This sequence joins TRBV7-8 and TRBJ2-7, with a possible D match to TRBD2 (6 bases). The CDR3 totals 17 residues. CDR1 is SGHVS and CDR2 is FQNEAQ in the germline V gene. V was cut by 3 bases and J by 3 bases, with 21 bases left in between. In DNA, the CDR3 is TGTGCCAGCAGCTTTGAACACCGGGACTGGACGGACTACGAGCAGTACTTC. Protein: CASSFEHRDWTDYEQYF.

The count of this clone is one. This chain links TRBV7-2 with TRBJ2-5; D call uncertain. Looked up from germline, CDR1 is SGHTA and CDR2 is FQGNSA. V was pared by 0 bases and J by 5 bases, with 7 bases between. The CDR3 consists of 13 residues. The CDR3, as DNA: TGTGCCAGCAGCTTAGCCATCAGGGAGACCCAGTACTTC. This sequence encodes CASSLAIRETQYF.

This chain links TRBV9 with TRBJ1-3; D might be TRBD1 (6 bases). Trimming removed 4 bases at V and 0 bases at J, with 26 bases between. In germline, CDR1 is SGDLS, CDR2 YYNGEE. The CDR3 extends over 20 amino acids. The CDR3 is CASSRSQFQTGGGSGNTIYF. The CDR3 region has the DNA TGTGCCAGCAGCCGTAGCCAATTCCAGACAGGAGGCGGCTCTGGAAACACCATATATTTT.

This rearrangement joins TRBV11-1 to TRBJ2-1, with D maybe TRBD2 (6 bases). The CDR3 consists of 17 residues. CDR1 and CDR2 (germline): SGHAT, FQDESV (reference sequence). With 3 bases removed from V and 2 bases from J, the gap between germline ends came to 17 bases. CDR3 nucleotide sequence: TGTGCCAGCAGCTTCAATCCCCCGGGAGTAGCCTACAATGAGCAGTTCTTC. Amino acid sequence: CASSFNPPGVAYNEQFF.

This rearrangement joins TRBV21-1 to TRBJ2-7; the D call of TRBD1 is as the table states it, not checked on the DNA. TRBV21-1 is recorded as a pseudogene. CDR3 size: 14 residues. This chain's CDR3 is CASQLGAWTYEQYF. Written as DNA, the CDR3 is TGTGCCAGCCAGCTAGGGGCTTGGACCTACGAGCAGTACTTC.

The CDR3 is CASSPGTGSQYF. Written as DNA, the CDR3 is TGTGCCAGCTCACCAGGGACAGGGTCCCAGTACTTC. The chain has TRBV18 and TRBJ2-7, with TRBD1 matching 9 bases. V was pared by 2 bases and J by 10 bases, with 3 bases of the junction left unmatched. This CDR3 is built from 12 residues. Per germline, CDR1 KGHSH and CDR2 LQKENI.

The chain carries TRBV6-6 and TRBJ2-1; D could derive from TRBD1 or TRBD2 (5 bases each). The germline gives CDR1 MNHNY, CDR2 SVGAGI (reference sequence). With 6 bases removed from V and 9 bases from J, the gap between germline ends came to 15 bases. The CDR3 loop spans 13 amino acids. The CDR3 coding sequence is TGTGCCAGCAGGGGACGGGCAACAGGTGAGCAGTTCTTC. This gives the protein CASRGRATGEQFF.

This chain joins TRBV10-2 and TRBJ2-6, with TRBD1 matching 11 bases. Trimming removed 6 bases from V and 3 bases from J; junction bases left unmatched: 7. CDR1 WSHSY and CDR2 SAAADI come from the germline V gene. This CDR3 is 17 amino acids long. This CDR3 reads CASRGDRGMSGANVLTF. Written as DNA, the CDR3 is TGCGCCAGCAGAGGGGACAGGGGGATGAGTGGGGCCAACGTCCTGACTTTC.

The CDR3 DNA sequence: TGTGCCAGTAGTTCCCGTGGTAGCGGGAGTAGGGATGAGCAGTTCTTC. Protein: CASSSRGSGSRDEQFF. The V gene is TRBV19, the J gene TRBJ2-1; 9 bases line up with TRBD2. The ends lost 5 bases at V and 8 bases at J; junction bases unmatched: 13. The CDR3 has 16 amino acids. The V gene's germline CDR1 is LNHDA and CDR2 SQIVND (reference sequence). Filled out from reference TRBV19 and TRBJ2-1, the complete variable domain reads DGGITQSPKYLFRKEGQNVTLSCEQNLNHDAMYWYRQDPGQGLRLIYYSQIVNDFQKGDIAEGYSVSREKKESFPLTVTSAQKNPTAFYLCASSSRGSGSRDEQFFGPGTRLTVL.

This clone was detected a few times. The J gene is TRBJ1-5, the V gene TRBV19; weak D call: TRBD1 (6 bases). CDR1 is LNHDA, CDR2 SQIVND, per germline (reference sequence). The CDR3 runs to 14 residues. V dropped 6 bases and J dropped 6 bases, with 15 bases sitting between them. CDR3 sequence reads: CASSATGGSQPQHF. The CDR3 DNA is TGTGCCAGTAGCGCGACAGGCGGAAGTCAGCCCCAGCATTTT.

V usage is TRBV2 and J usage is TRBJ2-2, with TRBD2 matching 12 bases. V gave up 8 bases and J gave up 1 base; unmatched junction bases: 2. The CDR3 covers 15 residues. In germline, CDR1 is SNHLY, CDR2 FYNNEI. The CDR3 nucleotides are TGTGCCAGCGGGGGACTAGCGGGGAACACCGGGGAGCTGTTTTTT. Encoded protein: CASGGLAGNTGELFF.

This chain links TRBV7-8 with TRBJ1-2; 9 bases fit TRBD1. Germline V gene data show CDR1 as SGHVS and CDR2 as FQNEAQ. The CDR3 totals 15 residues. J was trimmed by 3 bases and V by 1 base; bases with no gene match: 3. The CDR3 sequence is CASSLVDRGYYGYTF. The CDR3 DNA sequence: TGTGCCAGCAGCTTAGTGGACAGGGGTTACTATGGCTACACCTTC.

The chain has TRBV30 and TRBJ2-3; TRBD2 aligns across 7 bases. This CDR3 is 13 amino acids long. Per the germline V gene, CDR1 is GTSNPN and CDR2 is SVGIG (reference sequence). J was trimmed by 6 bases and V by 4 bases; bases with no gene match: 7. CDR3 sequence: CAWNRGEGDTQYF. The CDR3 bases are TGTGCCTGGAACCGGGGGGAGGGGGATACGCAGTATTTT.